This T cell receptor (beta chain) came from a study of blood T cells in healthy people across ages. Next came a second PCR, run for about 6 to 12 cycles, which used a sample-barcoded 5' primer along with a J-beta primer mix. Each cDNA molecule received a tag from a template-switch adaptor that had 12 random nucleotides. A single record per CDR3 protein comes from TCRdb applying MiXCR to the 5' RACE reads. This sample has fewer than 1.5 million distinct CDR3 sequences, with 42% found just once. In germline, CDR1 is MDHEN, CDR2 SYDVKM. CDR3 length equals 15 residues. V was pared by 7 bases and J by 1 base, with 6 bases of the junction left unmatched. Study-level results: There were more naive CD4+ cells and higher diversity in long-lived donors than in aged donors.

Peripheral blood, 9.5 to 10 milliliters per donor, was collected. Isolating PBMCs gave at least 6 million of these cells per sample. Only a few counts were recorded for this clonotype. Its antigen is still unknown. The sequenced sample was blood. The rearrangement joins TRBV28 to TRBJ1-5, with 8 bases lining up with TRBD1. This TCR came from a woman aged 18-30 years in good health. CDR3 sequence reads: CASTEDRASNQPQHF. The CDR3 bases are TGTGCCAGCACCGAGGACAGGGCGAGCAATCAGCCCCAGCATTTT.